The sample holds many counts of the clone carrying this TCR beta chain. The antigen remains undetermined. The CDR3 has 13 residues. V lost 6 bases, J lost 7 bases, and 13 bases lay in between. Germline V gives CDR1 LNHDA, CDR2 SQIVND (reference sequence). The data stem from a study of glioma-infiltrating T cells. Study conclusions and caveats: Only very few CDR3 sequences appeared in both tissue and blood.

The iRepertoire nested amplicon-rescue multiplex PCR amplified TCR alpha and beta CDR3s from RNA. From the multiplex PCR reads, TCRdb called clonotypes with MiXCR, one entry per CDR3 protein. Among approximately 45,000 distinct CDR3 sequences listed, approximately 20% were seen once. The sequenced sample consisted of glioma tissue, nonneoplastic brain tissue, or PBMCs (not recorded which). The genes are TRBV19 and TRBJ2-1; D gene ambiguous. The TCR sequence derives from a human donor with low-grade glioma or glioblastoma, undergoing nonglioma brain surgery, or in good health (not recorded which). DNA for the CDR3: TGTGCCAGTAGCCCTGGTCTGAGAAATGAGCAGTTCTTC. Amino acid sequence: CASSPGLRNEQFF.